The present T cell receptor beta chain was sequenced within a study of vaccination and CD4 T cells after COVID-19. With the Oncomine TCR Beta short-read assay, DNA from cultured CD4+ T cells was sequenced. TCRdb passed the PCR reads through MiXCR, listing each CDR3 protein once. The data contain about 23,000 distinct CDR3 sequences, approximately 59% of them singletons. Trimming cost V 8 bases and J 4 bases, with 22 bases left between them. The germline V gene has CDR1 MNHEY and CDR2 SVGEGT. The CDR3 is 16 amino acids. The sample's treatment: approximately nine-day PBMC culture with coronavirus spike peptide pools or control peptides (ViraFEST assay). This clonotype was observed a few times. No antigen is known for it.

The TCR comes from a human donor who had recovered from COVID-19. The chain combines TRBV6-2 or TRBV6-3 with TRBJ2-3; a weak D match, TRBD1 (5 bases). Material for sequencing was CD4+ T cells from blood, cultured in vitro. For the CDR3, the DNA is TGTGCCAGCTCTACCCCCCAGGCCCTAGGGGCAGATACGCAGTATTTT. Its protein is CASSTPQALGADTQYF.